Presented here are 27 T cell receptor beta chains from one specimen sequenced in a study of vaccination effects on CD4 cells after COVID-19. Antigen-specific CD4+ T cells were expanded (with viral peptide pools) by the ViraFEST assay ahead of sequencing. Researchers isolated CD4+ T cells once less than twelve days of culture had elapsed. Vaccination of participants consisted of two doses of either the BNT162b2 or mRNA-1273 vaccine. The data were produced by immunoSEQ multiplex PCR, yet TCRdb's version contains in-frame clones alone and is incomplete. The data show more than 50,000 clones, approximately 76% seen once. Their recognized antigens are unknown. The source material was CD4+ T cells from PBMCs cultured with HCoV-OC43 spike peptides, sampled after COVID-19 vaccination. Subset defined: HCoV-OC43 spike overlapping peptide pool stimulation. The receptors come from a human donor who received a COVID-19 vaccine.

The sample holds a few counts of this clone. The J gene is TRBJ2-5, the V gene TRBV6-1; TRBD2 agrees at 8 bases. Trimming at V came to 0 bases and at J to 1 base, leaving 7 bases not matched to a gene. Germline-derived CDR1 and CDR2 are MNHNS and SASEGT. The CDR3 runs 17 residues. DNA for the CDR3: TGTGCCAGCAGTGAAGCGCTTACGGGGGGGGTCCAAGAGACCCAGTACTTC. Its translation is CASSEALTGGVQETQYF.

This chain links TRBV28 with TRBJ1-5, with D possibly being TRBD1 (5 bases). The V gene's germline CDR1 is MDHEN and CDR2 SYDVKM. This CDR3 comprises 16 residues. Trimming stripped 2 bases from V and 7 bases from J, with 18 bases between. The CDR3 region is CASSLNTGTPRQPQHF. The CDR3, as DNA: TGTGCCAGCAGTTTAAACACCGGGACCCCGAGGCAGCCCCAGCATTTT.

The chain combines TRBV6-5 with TRBJ1-1, with 7 nucleotides matching TRBD1. Trimming cost V 6 bases and J 5 bases; bases outside gene matches: 9. Germline values: CDR1 MNHEY, CDR2 SVGAGI. The CDR3 covers 14 residues. CDR3 sequence: CASRREGASTEAFF. The DNA for the CDR3 is TGTGCCAGCAGGAGGGAGGGGGCGAGTACTGAAGCTTTCTTT.

Here the CDR3 DNA reads TGTGCCACCGTTAATCGGGAGACCCAGTACTTC. Its protein is CATVNRETQYF. The genes are TRBV25-1 and TRBJ2-5; D ambiguous. V lost 10 bases and J lost 5, with 11 bases in between. The CDR3 spans 11 residues. Germline V gene lookup returns CDR1 MGHDK and CDR2 SYGVNS.

The J gene is TRBJ2-1, the V gene TRBV7-2; 7 nucleotides align to TRBD2. CDR1 is SGHTA and CDR2 is FQGNSA in the germline V gene. There are 17 residues in the CDR3. V was pared by 1 base and J by 0 bases, with 6 bases of the junction left unmatched. DNA for the CDR3: TGTGCCAGCAGCTTAGTTTCACTAGCGACCTCCTACAATGAGCAGTTCTTC. Its protein product is CASSLVSLATSYNEQFF.

This clone was counted between two and nine times. The genes are TRBV4-1 and TRBJ1-1; 12 bases agree with TRBD1. Germline V lookup: CDR1 MGHRA, CDR2 YSYEKL. The CDR3 is made up of 17 amino acids. The V and J ends lost 3 bases and 6 bases, in that order; junction bases with no gene match: 11. Written as DNA, the CDR3 is TGCGCCAGCAGCCAGGGGGGGACAGGGGGCGGGAAGGCTGAAGCTTTCTTT. It translates to CASSQGGTGGGKAEAFF.

The rearrangement uses TRBV5-6 and TRBJ2-5, with D tentatively TRBD1 (5 bases). CDR1 and CDR2 (germline): SGHDT, YYEEEE. The CDR3 has 14 residues. V was trimmed by 4 bases and J by 2 bases, leaving 12 bases between them. The CDR3 region is CASSVGLGQETQYF. The DNA for the CDR3 is TGTGCCAGCAGCGTGGGGCTCGGGCAAGAGACCCAGTACTTC.

The chain joins TRBV30 to TRBJ2-3, with D possibly TRBD1 on 7 matching bases. V dropped 3 bases and J dropped 7 bases, with 20 bases sitting between them. Germline CDR1 GTSNPN, CDR2 SVGIG (reference sequence). The CDR3 spans 15 residues. The CDR3 sequence is CAWRARQGLGNTQYF. The CDR3 DNA sequence: TGTGCCTGGAGGGCAAGACAGGGACTGGGGAATACGCAGTATTTT.

This chain uses TRBV30 with TRBJ1-2; the D is unclear. This CDR3 is built from 14 residues. The V end was cut by 3 bases, the J end by 4 bases, with 15 bases between. Germline V gene sequence: CDR1 GTSNPN, CDR2 SVGIG (reference sequence). The CDR3 reads CAWSSWTDTYGYTF. The DNA for the CDR3 is TGTGCCTGGAGCTCATGGACGGATACCTATGGCTACACCTTC.

This rearrangement joins TRBV15 to TRBJ2-7, with 7 positions matching TRBD1. The CDR3 is 12 amino acids. V lost 8 bases and J lost 2; bases outside the gene matches: 3. Looked up from germline, CDR1 is LNHNV and CDR2 is YYDKDF (reference sequence). DNA for the CDR3: TGTGCCACCGCGCAGGGGGCCTACGAGCAGTACGTC. Protein product: CATAQGAYEQYV.

The rearrangement links TRBV19 to TRBJ2-1; a weak D match, TRBD2 (5 bases). CDR3 length equals 18 residues. Between the trimmed V and J ends, which lost 3 bases and 5 bases, there was a span of 23 bases. Germline V gene sequence: CDR1 LNHDA, CDR2 SQIVND (reference sequence). The CDR3 DNA is TGTGCCAGTAGTATCTCGGGCCCCGGACTTACCCTCGACAATGAGCAGTTCTTC. Amino acid sequence: CASSISGPGLTLDNEQFF.

The V call is TRBV30, the J call TRBJ2-3, with 12 bases fitting TRBD2. Germline V gives CDR1 GTSNPN, CDR2 SVGIG (reference sequence). The CDR3 has 18 amino acids. After removal of 1 base from V and 8 bases from J, the junction contained 16 bases not matched to a gene. Here the CDR3 DNA reads TGTGCCTGGAGTGGGGACTCCCGGACTAGCGGGGCGCGGGTTACGCAGTATTTT. Protein sequence: CAWSGDSRTSGARVTQYF. The full variable domain, with the rest looked up from reference TRBV30 and TRBJ2-3, is SQTIHQWPATLVQPVGSPLSLECTVEGTSNPNLYWYRQAAGRGLQLLFYSVGIGQISSEVPQNLSASRPQDRQFILSSKKLLLSDSGFYLCAWSGDSRTSGARVTQYFGPGTRLTVL.

The chain carries TRBV28 and TRBJ2-2; D gene uncertain. The CDR3 totals 16 residues. The germline gives CDR1 MDHEN, CDR2 SYDVKM. V was cut by 3 bases and J by 0 bases, with 11 bases left in between. Here the CDR3 DNA reads TGTGCCAGCAGTTTCCCACGAAACGCGAACACCGGGGAGCTGTTTTTT. It is translated as CASSFPRNANTGELFF.

V and J are TRBV7-8 and TRBJ2-1; TRBD1 matches 9 bases. With 4 bases clipped from V and 0 bases from J, the junction kept 1 base outside the gene matches. Looked up from germline, CDR1 is SGHVS and CDR2 is FQNEAQ. The CDR3 contains 15 residues. The CDR3 DNA follows: TGTGCCAGCAGCTCGACAGGGGGCTCCTACAATGAGCAGTTCTTC. Protein product: CASSSTGGSYNEQFF. Filled out from reference TRBV7-8 and TRBJ2-1, the complete variable domain reads GAGVSQSPRYKVAKRGQDVALRCDPISGHVSLFWYQQALGQGPEFLTYFQNEAQLDKSGLPSDRFFAERPEGSVSTLKIQRTQQEDSAVYLCASSSTGGSYNEQFFGPGTRLTVL.

The chain combines TRBV28 with TRBJ1-5, with D tentatively TRBD1 (6 bases). V lost 6 bases, J lost 1 base, and 10 bases lay in between. The germline V gene has CDR1 MDHEN and CDR2 SYDVKM. The CDR3 is 14 residues long. CDR3 sequence (DNA): TGTGCCAGCAGGCGAGGGGGAAGCAATCAGCCCCAGCATTTT. It codes for CASRRGGSNQPQHF.

The V and J genes are TRBV18 and TRBJ2-3; TRBD1 aligns across 9 bases. Germline V gives CDR1 KGHSH, CDR2 LQKENI. V shed 5 bases and J 8 bases; nucleotides not matched to a gene: 23. The CDR3 contains 19 residues. The CDR3 sequence: CASSSTTPGQGRVGVTQYF. DNA for the CDR3: TGTGCCAGCTCATCTACAACTCCGGGACAGGGTAGGGTCGGAGTTACGCAGTATTTT.

V usage is TRBV4-1 and J usage is TRBJ2-2; TRBD2 agrees at 9 bases. The CDR3 consists of 16 residues. V trimming: 4 bases; J trimming: 1 base; junction bases outside the gene matches: 4. Germline-derived CDR1 and CDR2 are MGHRA and YSYEKL. CDR3 DNA sequence: TGCGCCAGCAGCCTCCAGCGGGGGGAGAACACCGGGGAGCTGTTTTTT. Translating it yields CASSLQRGENTGELFF.

The chain carries TRBV6-2 or TRBV6-3 and TRBJ2-7, with D tentatively TRBD2 (5 bases). Germline CDR1 reads MNHEY; CDR2 reads SVGEGT. There are 18 residues in the CDR3. V dropped 5 bases and J dropped 3 bases, with 26 bases sitting between them. The CDR3 region is CASSTIRDRFKRDYEQYV. The DNA for the CDR3 is TGTGCCAGCAGTACCATTCGAGACCGCTTTAAGAGGGACTACGAGCAGTACGTC.

The chain recombines TRBV5-1 with TRBJ2-1, with 15 bases lining up with TRBD2. CDR1 is SGHRS, CDR2 YFSETQ, per germline. J was trimmed by 6 bases and V by 1 base; bases with no gene match: 8. CDR3 length equals 18 residues. The chain's CDR3 is CASSLRTSGGVLRNEQFF. The CDR3 coding sequence is TGCGCCAGCAGCTTGCGGACTAGCGGGGGGGTCCTGCGCAATGAGCAGTTCTTC.

This clone was seen a few times. The chain uses TRBV10-3 and TRBJ1-2; no firm D call. The V end was cut by 3 bases, the J end by 2 bases, with 7 bases between. Germline lookup yields CDR1 ENHRY and CDR2 SYGVKD. The CDR3 runs to 13 residues. The CDR3 loop is CAISDVGNYGYTF. CDR3 coding DNA: TGTGCCATCAGTGACGTCGGCAACTATGGCTACACCTTC.

V usage is TRBV7-2 and J usage is TRBJ1-2; TRBD1 matches 7 bases. Germline V lookup: CDR1 SGHTA, CDR2 FQGNSA. V dropped 0 bases and J dropped 8; count of bases not matched to a gene: 21. The CDR3 is 19 residues long. CDR3: CASSLALQTASGGIWGYTF. Written as DNA, the CDR3 is TGTGCCAGCAGCTTAGCGTTACAAACCGCTTCAGGGGGTATTTGGGGCTACACCTTC. Full variable domain (missing parts from reference TRBV7-2 and TRBJ1-2): GAGVSQSPSNKVTEKGKDVELRCDPISGHTALYWYRQSLGQGLEFLIYFQGNSAPDKSGLPSDRFSAERTGGSVSTLTIQRTQQEDSAVYLCASSLALQTASGGIWGYTFGSGTRLTVV.

The chain recombines TRBV5-1 with TRBJ2-5; 9 bases fit TRBD1. The length of the CDR3 is 15 residues. Germline V gives CDR1 SGHRS, CDR2 YFSETQ. After removal of 6 bases from V and 3 bases from J, the junction contained 9 bases not matched to a gene. In DNA, the CDR3 is TGCGCCAGCAAAGCGACAGGGGGAAGTGAAGAGACCCAGTACTTC. Translating gives CASKATGGSEETQYF.

The rearrangement joins TRBV11-1 to TRBJ2-1; TRBD1 agrees at 7 bases. V shed 4 bases, J shed 0 bases, and the junction held 3 bases outside the gene matches. This CDR3 region has 15 residues. CDR1 is SGHAT and CDR2 is FQDESV in the germline V gene (reference sequence). As DNA, the CDR3 is TGTGCCAGCAGCTCGAGACAGGGCTCCTACAATGAGCAGTTCTTC. It yields the protein CASSSRQGSYNEQFF.

This clone has a handful of counts. The chain is built from TRBV18 and TRBJ2-2, with D perhaps TRBD1 or TRBD2 (6 bases each). Germline loops: CDR1 KGHSH, CDR2 LQKENI. V was shortened by 2 bases and J by 5 bases, with 18 bases between the two germline ends. CDR3 length: 17 amino acids. The CDR3 spells CASSPASGARATGELFF. CDR3 DNA sequence: TGTGCCAGCTCACCAGCTTCGGGGGCCAGGGCAACCGGGGAGCTGTTTTTT.

V gene TRBV20-1 combines with J gene TRBJ2-1; either TRBD1 or TRBD2 may supply D (5 bases each). This CDR3 spans 11 amino acids. Per the germline V gene, CDR1 is DFQATT and CDR2 is SNEGSKA (reference sequence). V lost 6 bases and J 6 bases, leaving 9 bases between the germline ends. The CDR3 spells CSAGVSNEQFF. In DNA form, the CDR3 reads TGCAGTGCGGGGGTCTCCAATGAGCAGTTCTTC.

The chain combines TRBV18 with TRBJ1-1; 9 bases fit TRBD1. In germline, CDR1 is KGHSH, CDR2 LQKENI. Losses at the gene ends were 5 bases for V and 3 bases for J; bases not matched to a gene: 4. This CDR3 spans 14 amino acids. CDR3 loop: CASSEDRGYTEAFF. CDR3 coding DNA: TGTGCCAGCTCAGAGGACAGGGGCTACACTGAAGCTTTCTTT.

The chain is built from TRBV5-1 and TRBJ2-2; unclear D gene. The CDR3 runs to 14 residues. Trimming stripped 2 bases from V and 3 bases from J, with 8 bases between. Germline V gene data show CDR1 as SGHRS and CDR2 as YFSETQ. The CDR3 region is CASSLRTDTGELFF. The CDR3 nucleotides are TGCGCCAGCAGCTTACGGACGGACACCGGGGAGCTGTTTTTT.